This paragraph reports one T cell receptor (beta chain). Its cognate antigen is unknown. The source of the sample is a study of T cell responses to AZD1222 COVID-19 vaccine. Overall study findings and caveats: Sampled repertoires all dated from after the peak T cell response. There were mostly white British donors and more females than males, and clonal diversity was possibly underestimated. Targeting of unmutated variant regions was reportedly seen in nearly half of spike-specific TCRs.

Germline lookup yields CDR1 LNHDA and CDR2 SQIVND (reference sequence). V shed 6 bases and J shed 1 base, with 15 bases lying between them. The length of the CDR3 is 15 residues. Second-dose intervals near 4 or 12 weeks were combined. This table comes from immunoSEQ multiplex PCR, and its TCRdb copy is limited to in-frame clones, with some not included. The repertoire has about 150,000 clones, 90% to 95% of them found once; the top ten carry under 1.5%. The sequencing used peripheral blood, collected 28 days after the second AZD1222 dose. This chain joins TRBV19 and TRBJ1-1; a weak D match, TRBD1 (6 bases). This receptor was obtained from an adult who received the AZD1222 COVID-19 vaccine. The CDR3 spells CASSHIGGKNTEAFF. DNA of the CDR3: TGTGCCAGTAGCCACATCGGGGGCAAGAACACTGAAGCTTTCTTT.